The present TCR beta chain was sequenced within a study of T cells after posttransplantation cyclophosphamide. The CDR3 extends over 14 amino acids. Trimming took off 7 bases at V and 7 bases at J, with 19 bases between the two ends. Germline V gene data show CDR1 as ENHRY and CDR2 as SYGVKD. Treatment was busulfan-fludarabine conditioning, a marrow graft, and cyclophosphamide on days +3 and +4. Concerning this clone: Its target is not known.

Overall study findings and caveats: Recipient CMV seropositivity and CMV reactivation strongly tracked TRB clonality. Later post-transplant blood repertoires were often dominated by donor CD8+ memory clones.

Data came from immunoSEQ multiplex PCR; TCRdb stores just in-frame clones and leaves some out. Here the sample spans approximately 45,000 clones, roughly 87% being singletons. The sample in question was PBMCs, obtained roughly 59 days after allogeneic stem cell transplant with posttransplant cyclophosphamide. The receptor was isolated from a male patient aged 60-69 years who received an allogeneic stem cell transplant from a related donor and was CMV-positive. The graft donor may have contributed some T cells. The genes are TRBV10-3 and TRBJ1-1; tentatively, D is TRBD1 (6 bases). The CDR3 region has the DNA TGTGCCATCATGCGGGTAGGGGGGGAAGGTGAAGCTTTCTTT. As protein: CAIMRVGGEGEAFF.